These 6 T cell receptor beta chains originate from one sample sequenced in a study of beta chain features in type 1 diabetes. Reverse transcribing all isolated RNA meant expressed TCRB transcripts were sequenced. Some clones are missing from TCRdb's copy, which holds only in-frame ones; the method was immunoSEQ multiplex PCR. The sample shows hundreds of thousands of clones, roughly a sixth of them seen only once. The sequenced material came from naive CD4+ T cells from blood. The receptors shown here come from a man younger than 30 in good health.

V is TRBV6-5 and J is TRBJ2-7; D is perhaps TRBD1 (6 bases). V lost 10 bases and J 3 bases, leaving 19 bases between the germline ends. Germline V gene data show CDR1 as MNHEY and CDR2 as SVGAGI. The CDR3 has 14 residues. CDR3 region: CATKETGLGYEQYF. CDR3 in DNA: TGTGCCACCAAGGAAACAGGGTTGGGCTACGAGCAGTACTTC.

This clone has a handful of counts. V is TRBV18 and J is TRBJ2-7, with 11 bases lining up with TRBD2. With V trimmed by 2 bases and J by 5 bases, 5 bases remained unmatched. CDR3 length: 15 residues. Germline CDR1 and CDR2: KGHSH and LQKENI. The CDR3 sequence is CASSPVLAGGDEQYF. CDR3 coding DNA: TGTGCCAGCTCACCAGTCCTAGCGGGAGGAGACGAGCAGTACTTC.

The chain has TRBV6-1 and TRBJ2-7; D may be TRBD2 (5 bases). Germline V CDR1 and CDR2: MNHNS, SASEGT. This CDR3 is 14 amino acids long. V was cut by 4 bases and J by 4 bases, with 14 bases left in between. The DNA for the CDR3 is TGTGCCAGCAGTGGAGCGGCCCCCCTTTACGAGCAGTACTTC. Translated, it gives CASSGAAPLYEQYF.

For this clone: One end of the junction does not line up with germline, which may come from a read error. This rearrangement joins TRBV7-2 to TRBJ1-2, with D perhaps matching TRBD1 (6 bases). The germline V gene has CDR1 SGHTA and CDR2 FQGNSA. This CDR3 region has 12 residues. The CDR3 loop is CASSLYQQGAAF. The CDR3 coding sequence is TGTGCCAGCAGCTTATACCAACAGGGCGCGGCCTTC.

The J gene is TRBJ1-2, the V gene TRBV6-6; 9 positions match TRBD1. V lost 6 bases, J lost 4 bases, and 9 bases stayed unmatched. The CDR3 runs to 15 residues. CDR1 and CDR2 from the germline V gene are MNHNY and SVGAGI (reference sequence). The DNA of the CDR3 is TGTGCCAGCAGACTTCCCGGGACAGGGTTCTATGGCTACACCTTC. Translation gives CASRLPGTGFYGYTF.

The chain links TRBV6-5 to TRBJ1-5, with 8 bases fitting TRBD1. CDR1 is MNHEY and CDR2 is SVGAGI in the germline V gene. V lost 4 bases to trimming and J lost 6 bases; unmatched junction nucleotides: 8. This CDR3 comprises 15 residues. The CDR3 sequence is CASSSTGGVGQPQHF. CDR3 bases: TGTGCCAGCAGTTCAACAGGGGGGGTCGGTCAGCCCCAGCATTTT.